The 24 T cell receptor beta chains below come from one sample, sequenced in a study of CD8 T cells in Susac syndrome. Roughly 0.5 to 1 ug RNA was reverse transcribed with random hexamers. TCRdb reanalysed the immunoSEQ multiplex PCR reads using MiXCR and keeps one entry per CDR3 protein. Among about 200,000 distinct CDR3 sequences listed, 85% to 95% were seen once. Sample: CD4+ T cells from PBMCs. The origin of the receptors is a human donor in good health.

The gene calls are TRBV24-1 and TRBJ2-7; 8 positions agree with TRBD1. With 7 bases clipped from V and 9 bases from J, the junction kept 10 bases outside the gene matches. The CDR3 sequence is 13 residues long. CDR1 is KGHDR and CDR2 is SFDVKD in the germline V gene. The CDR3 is CATRRTGKEAQYV. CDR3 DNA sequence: TGTGCCACCAGAAGGACAGGGAAGGAGGCGCAGTACGTC.

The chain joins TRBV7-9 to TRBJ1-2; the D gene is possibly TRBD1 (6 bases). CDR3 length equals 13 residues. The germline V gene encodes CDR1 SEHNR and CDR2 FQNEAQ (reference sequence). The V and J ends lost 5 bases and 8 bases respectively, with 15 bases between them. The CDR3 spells CASSPPGAGGYTF. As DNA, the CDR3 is TGTGCCAGCAGCCCCCCGGGGGCCGGCGGCTACACCTTC.

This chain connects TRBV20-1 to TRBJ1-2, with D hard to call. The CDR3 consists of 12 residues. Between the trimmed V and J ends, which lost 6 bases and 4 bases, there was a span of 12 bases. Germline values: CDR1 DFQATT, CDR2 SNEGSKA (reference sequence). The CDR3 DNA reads TGCAGTGCCGGAGAGGACTCCTATGGCTACACCTTC. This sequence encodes CSAGEDSYGYTF.

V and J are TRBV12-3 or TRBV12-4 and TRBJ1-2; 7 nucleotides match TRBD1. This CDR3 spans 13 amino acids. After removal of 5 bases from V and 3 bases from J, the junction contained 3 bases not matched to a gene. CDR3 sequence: CASSPDRYYGYTF. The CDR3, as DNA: TGTGCCAGCAGTCCGGACAGGTACTATGGCTACACCTTC.

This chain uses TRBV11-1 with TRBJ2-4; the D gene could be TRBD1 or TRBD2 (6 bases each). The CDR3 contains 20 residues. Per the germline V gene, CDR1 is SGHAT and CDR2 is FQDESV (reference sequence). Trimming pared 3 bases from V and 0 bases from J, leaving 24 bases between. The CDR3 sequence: CASSFPSGAQGRRAKNIQYF. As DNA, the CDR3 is TGTGCCAGCAGCTTTCCCTCGGGGGCCCAGGGGAGACGAGCCAAAAACATTCAGTACTTC.

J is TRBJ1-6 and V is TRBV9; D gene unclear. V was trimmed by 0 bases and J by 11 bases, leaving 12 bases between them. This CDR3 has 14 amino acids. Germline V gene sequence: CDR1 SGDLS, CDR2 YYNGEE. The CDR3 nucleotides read TGTGCCAGCAGCGTAGATCCGGGAGGAACACCCCTCCACTTT. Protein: CASSVDPGGTPLHF.

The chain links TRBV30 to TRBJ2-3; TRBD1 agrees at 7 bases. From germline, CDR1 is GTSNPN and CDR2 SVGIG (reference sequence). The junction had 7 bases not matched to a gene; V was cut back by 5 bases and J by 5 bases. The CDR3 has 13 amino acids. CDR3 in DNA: TGTGCCTGGGTGATGGCAGGGGGAGATACGCAGTATTTT. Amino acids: CAWVMAGGDTQYF.

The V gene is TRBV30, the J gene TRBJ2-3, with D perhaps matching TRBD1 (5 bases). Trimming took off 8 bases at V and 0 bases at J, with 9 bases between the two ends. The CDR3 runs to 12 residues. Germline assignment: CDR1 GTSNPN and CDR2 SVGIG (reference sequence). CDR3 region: CAGYRSTDTQYF. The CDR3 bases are TGTGCCGGATACAGGAGCACAGATACGCAGTATTTT.

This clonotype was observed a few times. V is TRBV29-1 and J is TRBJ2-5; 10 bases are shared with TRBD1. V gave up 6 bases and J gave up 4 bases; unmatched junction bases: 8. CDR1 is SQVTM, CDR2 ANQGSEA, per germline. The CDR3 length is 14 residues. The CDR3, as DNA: TGCAGCGTCCAAAGAGGGACAGGGGCAGAGACCCAGTACTTC. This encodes CSVQRGTGAETQYF.

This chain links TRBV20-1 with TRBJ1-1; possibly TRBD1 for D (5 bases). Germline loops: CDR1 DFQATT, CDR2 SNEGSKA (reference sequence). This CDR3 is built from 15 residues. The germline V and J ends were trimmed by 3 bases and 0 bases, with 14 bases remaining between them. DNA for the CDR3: TGCAGTGCTAGTCGCCGGGGCTCCGTGAACACTGAAGCTTTCTTT. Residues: CSASRRGSVNTEAFF.

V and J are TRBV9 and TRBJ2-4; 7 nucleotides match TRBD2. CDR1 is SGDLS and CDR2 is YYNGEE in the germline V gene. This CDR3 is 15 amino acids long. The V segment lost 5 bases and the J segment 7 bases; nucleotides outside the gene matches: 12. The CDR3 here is CASSSPGGRRNIQYF. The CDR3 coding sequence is TGTGCCAGCAGTTCCCCGGGGGGAAGGAGGAACATTCAGTACTTC. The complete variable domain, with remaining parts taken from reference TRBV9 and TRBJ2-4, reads DSGVTQTPKHLITATGQRVTLRCSPRSGDLSVYWYQQSLDQGLQFLIQYYNGEERAKGNILERFSAQQFPDLHSELNLSSLELGDSALYFCASSSPGGRRNIQYFGAGTRLSVL.

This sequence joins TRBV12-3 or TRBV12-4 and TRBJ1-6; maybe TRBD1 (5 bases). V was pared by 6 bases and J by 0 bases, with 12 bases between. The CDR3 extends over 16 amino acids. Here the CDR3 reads CASRDGGSSYNSPLHF. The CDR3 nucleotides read TGTGCCAGCAGAGATGGGGGTAGCTCCTATAATTCACCCCTCCACTTT.

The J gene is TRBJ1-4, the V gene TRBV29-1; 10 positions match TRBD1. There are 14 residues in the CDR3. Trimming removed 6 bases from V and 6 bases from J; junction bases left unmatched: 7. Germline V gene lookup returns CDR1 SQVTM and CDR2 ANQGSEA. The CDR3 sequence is CSVTPGQGYEKLFF. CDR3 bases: TGCAGCGTCACCCCGGGACAGGGGTATGAAAAACTGTTTTTT.

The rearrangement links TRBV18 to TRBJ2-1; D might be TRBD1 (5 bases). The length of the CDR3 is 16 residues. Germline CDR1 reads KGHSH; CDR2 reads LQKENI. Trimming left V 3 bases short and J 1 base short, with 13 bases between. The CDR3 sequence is CASSPATGLSYNEQFF. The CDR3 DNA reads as TGTGCCAGCTCACCGGCAACAGGTTTGTCCTACAATGAGCAGTTCTTC.

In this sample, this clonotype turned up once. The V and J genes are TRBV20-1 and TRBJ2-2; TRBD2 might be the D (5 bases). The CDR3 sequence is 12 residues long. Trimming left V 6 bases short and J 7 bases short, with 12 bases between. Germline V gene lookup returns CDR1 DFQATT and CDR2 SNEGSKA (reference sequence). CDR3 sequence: CSAPAGDGELFF. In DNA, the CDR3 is TGCAGTGCCCCCGCCGGGGACGGGGAGCTGTTTTTT.

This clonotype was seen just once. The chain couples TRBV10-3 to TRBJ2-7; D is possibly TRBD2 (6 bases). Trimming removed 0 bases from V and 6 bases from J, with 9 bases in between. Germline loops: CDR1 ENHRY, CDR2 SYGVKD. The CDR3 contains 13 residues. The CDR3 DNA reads TGTGCCATCAGTGAGTCGCCGGGAGCCGAGCAGTACGTC. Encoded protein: CAISESPGAEQYV.

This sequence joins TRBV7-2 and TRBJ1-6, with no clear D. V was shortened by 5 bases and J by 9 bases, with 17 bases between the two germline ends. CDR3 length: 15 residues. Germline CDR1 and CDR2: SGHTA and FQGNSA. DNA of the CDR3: TGTGCCAGCAGCCTACAAGCAGGCGTTACTTCACCCCTCCACTTT. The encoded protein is CASSLQAGVTSPLHF.

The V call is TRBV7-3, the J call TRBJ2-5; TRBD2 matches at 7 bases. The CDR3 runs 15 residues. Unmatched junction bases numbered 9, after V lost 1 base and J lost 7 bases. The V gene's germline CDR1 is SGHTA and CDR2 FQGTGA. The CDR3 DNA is TGTGCCAGCAGCTTAATAGCGGGTGCCCGAGGGACCCAGTACTTC. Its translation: CASSLIAGARGTQYF.

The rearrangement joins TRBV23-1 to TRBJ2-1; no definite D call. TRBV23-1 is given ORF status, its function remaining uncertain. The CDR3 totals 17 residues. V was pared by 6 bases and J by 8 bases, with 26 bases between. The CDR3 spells CASSQFKGMGYNDEQFF. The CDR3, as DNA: TGCGCCAGCAGCCAGTTTAAGGGTATGGGTTACAACGATGAGCAGTTCTTC.

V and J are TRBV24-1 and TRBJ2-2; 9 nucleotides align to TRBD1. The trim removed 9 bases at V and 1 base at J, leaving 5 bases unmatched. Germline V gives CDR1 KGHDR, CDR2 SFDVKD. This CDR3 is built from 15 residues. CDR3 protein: CATSEDRGNTGELFF. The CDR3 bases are TGTGCCACCTCAGAGGACAGGGGGAACACCGGGGAGCTGTTTTTT.

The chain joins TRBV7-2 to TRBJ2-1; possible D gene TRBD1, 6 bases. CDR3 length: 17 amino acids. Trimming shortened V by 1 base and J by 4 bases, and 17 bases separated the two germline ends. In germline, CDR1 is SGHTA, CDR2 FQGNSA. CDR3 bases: TGTGCCAGCAGCTTAGGGCACAGGGAGTTTCTTTACAATGAGCAGTTCTTC. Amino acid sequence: CASSLGHREFLYNEQFF. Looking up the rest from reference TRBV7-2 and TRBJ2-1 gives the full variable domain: GAGVSQSPSNKVTEKGKDVELRCDPISGHTALYWYRQSLGQGLEFLIYFQGNSAPDKSGLPSDRFSAERTGGSVSTLTIQRTQQEDSAVYLCASSLGHREFLYNEQFFGPGTRLTVL.

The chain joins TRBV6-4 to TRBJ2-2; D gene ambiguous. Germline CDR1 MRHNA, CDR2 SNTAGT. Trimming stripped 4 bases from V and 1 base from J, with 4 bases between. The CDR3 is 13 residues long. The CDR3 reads CASSGVNTGELFF. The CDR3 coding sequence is TGTGCCAGCAGTGGGGTGAACACCGGGGAGCTGTTTTTT.

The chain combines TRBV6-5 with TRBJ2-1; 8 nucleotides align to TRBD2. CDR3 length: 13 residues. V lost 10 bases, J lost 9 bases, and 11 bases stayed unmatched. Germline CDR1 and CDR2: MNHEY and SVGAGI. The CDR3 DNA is TGTGCCACCCTCCGGGGACTAGGGGGTGAGCAGTTCTTC. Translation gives CATLRGLGGEQFF.

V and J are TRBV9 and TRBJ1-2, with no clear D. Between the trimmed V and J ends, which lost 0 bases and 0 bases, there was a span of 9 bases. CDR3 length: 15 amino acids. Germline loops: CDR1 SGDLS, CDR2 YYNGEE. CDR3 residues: CASSVESGPNYGYTF. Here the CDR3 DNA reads TGTGCCAGCAGCGTAGAGTCAGGTCCTAACTATGGCTACACCTTC.